Presented here are 15 T cell receptor beta chains from one specimen sequenced in a study of regulatory T cells in long-lasting Graves disease. As to time point: newly diagnosed GD, antithyroid drugs for less than 3 months. PBMCs provided the RNA from which the TCR library was made. With iRepertoire HTBI primers and Arm-PCR of CDR3 regions, TCR beta libraries were built. MiXCR was run by TCRdb on the multiplex PCR reads, yielding one entry per CDR3 protein. The table includes 400,000 to 550,000 distinct CDR3 sequences, around 17% detected once. The sample was also reused in another study, on T cells in Graves' hyperthyroidism and ophthalmopathy.

Specimen: peripheral blood mononuclear cells (PBMCs), collected at new diagnosis, from a patient treated with antithyroid drugs. Source of these receptors: a woman in her 30s with Graves disease.

The V call is TRBV9, the J call TRBJ2-7; tentatively, D is TRBD2 (5 bases). From germline, CDR1 is SGDLS and CDR2 YYNGEE. With 3 bases removed from V and 5 bases from J, the gap between germline ends came to 12 bases. The CDR3 has 13 residues. CDR3 amino acids: CASSAQLGHEQYF. The CDR3 coding sequence is TGTGCCAGCAGCGCCCAACTAGGCCACGAGCAGTACTTC.

This clonotype appeared many times. The rearrangement uses TRBV6-2 or TRBV6-3 and TRBJ2-7; the match to TRBD1 covers 7 bases. The CDR3 totals 15 residues. V shed 0 bases and J 7 bases; nucleotides not matched to a gene: 9. CDR1 is MNHEY and CDR2 is SVGEGT in the germline V gene. The DNA of the CDR3 is TGTGCCAGCAGTTACTCGAAAGGGGGCCAGGGGGAGCAGTACTTC. Translated, it gives CASSYSKGGQGEQYF.

Turning to this clonotype: A much larger clonotype is one base distant, so this may be a read error. This sequence joins TRBV9 and TRBJ2-1; D is ambiguous. The J call may be faulty, since TRBJ2-7 better matches the DNA end. Germline CDR1 SGDLS, CDR2 YYNGEE. This CDR3 has 16 residues. The CDR3 DNA is TGTGCCAGCAGCGTAGCGGCAGATAGCTCCTACAATGAGCAGTACTTC. Its protein product is CASSVAADSSYNEQYF.

This clonotype occurred a few times. The genes are TRBV29-1 and TRBJ2-5; D is ambiguous. The end of the DNA fits TRBJ2-1 better, so the J call may be wrong. The CDR3 loop spans 12 amino acids. Germline V gene sequence: CDR1 SQVTM, CDR2 ANQGSEA. CDR3 amino acids: CSVAIVPNEQFF. DNA of the CDR3: TGCAGCGTCGCCATCGTACCCAATGAGCAGTTCTTC.

This clonotype has a count of ten or more. The rearrangement joins TRBV28 to TRBJ2-5; 10 nucleotides line up with TRBD2. Trimming took 8 bases from V and 3 from J; bases not matched to a gene: 6. Germline loops: CDR1 MDHEN, CDR2 SYDVKM. This CDR3 is built from 14 residues. The CDR3 region is CASWVAGGKETQYF. As DNA, the CDR3 is TGTGCCAGCTGGGTAGCGGGAGGAAAAGAGACCCAGTACTTC.

This clonotype was recorded at least ten times. The chain uses TRBV5-4 and TRBJ2-3; 7 nucleotides agree with TRBD1. Trimming at V came to 1 base and at J to 3 bases, leaving 8 bases not matched to a gene. Germline V CDR1 and CDR2: SGHNT, YYREEE (reference sequence). The CDR3 spans 16 residues. CDR3: CASSLTRDSQTDTQYF. The CDR3 nucleotides read TGTGCCAGCAGCTTGACCAGGGACAGCCAGACAGATACGCAGTATTTT.

The chain uses TRBV20-1 and TRBJ2-2; TRBD2 matches at 7 bases. The CDR3 has 17 residues. Losses at the gene ends were 1 base for V and 0 bases for J; bases not matched to a gene: 8. Per the germline V gene, CDR1 is DFQATT and CDR2 is SNEGSKA (reference sequence). The CDR3 DNA is TGCAGTGCTAGAGGAAAAGCTAGCGGAGCGAACACCGGGGAGCTGTTTTTT. Protein: CSARGKASGANTGELFF.

In this sample, this clonotype turned up many times. The chain uses TRBV7-3 and TRBJ2-3; D remains unclear. CDR3 length equals 14 residues. V gave up 6 bases and J gave up 6 bases, with 16 bases separating them. Germline assignment: CDR1 SGHTA and CDR2 FQGTGA. CDR3 coding DNA: TGTGCCAGCAGGGATCCTCTAGGACCCGATACGCAGTATTTT. This gives the protein CASRDPLGPDTQYF.

As concerns this clonotype: Being one base from a much bigger clone, this may be a read error. The V and J genes are TRBV7-2 and TRBJ2-5; D remains ambiguous. The germline V gene encodes CDR1 SGHTA and CDR2 FQGNSA. CDR3 length equals 14 residues. V was clipped by 2 bases and J by 5 bases, with 12 bases between them. The CDR3 DNA is TGTGCCAGCAGCTTACGTGCTTCAGTCGAGACCCAGTACTTC. Amino acids: CASSLRASVETQYF.

The V and J genes are TRBV7-3 and TRBJ2-1; 9 bases line up with TRBD2. Losses at the gene ends were 2 bases for V and 6 bases for J; bases not matched to a gene: 5. Per germline, CDR1 SGHTA and CDR2 FQGTGA. CDR3 size: 15 residues. The CDR3 nucleotides read TGTGCCAGCAGCTTAGGGCTAGCGGGACTCAATGAGCAGTTCTTC. It encodes CASSLGLAGLNEQFF.

This clonotype appeared a few times. This sequence joins TRBV28 and TRBJ2-7, with D uncertain. Germline assignment: CDR1 MDHEN and CDR2 SYDVKM. With 0 bases removed from V and 2 bases from J, the gap between germline ends came to 8 bases. The CDR3 consists of 14 residues. The CDR3 nucleotides read TGTGCCAGCAGTTTATGGGACCCCCCCTACGAGCAGTACTTC. This gives the protein CASSLWDPPYEQYF. The full variable domain, rest sourced from reference TRBV28 and TRBJ2-7, is DVKVTQSSRYLVKRTGEKVFLECVQDMDHENMFWYRQDPGLGLRLIYFSYDVKMKEKGDIPEGYSVSREKKERFSLILESASTNQTSMYLCASSLWDPPYEQYFGPGTRLTVT.

Notes on this clonotype: A much bigger clone sits one base away, suggesting this may be a read error. The rearrangement links TRBV28 to TRBJ2-1; 9 nucleotides agree with TRBD2. V dropped 5 bases and J dropped 10; count of bases not matched to a gene: 12. The V gene's germline CDR1 is MDHEN and CDR2 SYDVKM. The CDR3 runs 15 residues. DNA for the CDR3: TGTGCCAGCAGTCCGCAGCGGGAGGTATCCTACGAGCAGTTCTTC. This gives the protein CASSPQREVSYEQFF.

This clonotype was detected a few times. V is TRBV7-9 and J is TRBJ1-6; D is possibly TRBD1 (5 bases). V was cut by 3 bases and J by 7 bases, with 10 bases left in between. Germline loops: CDR1 SEHNR, CDR2 FQNEAQ (reference sequence). The CDR3 totals 14 residues. This chain's CDR3 is CASSFETENSPLHF. The DNA for the CDR3 is TGTGCCAGCAGCTTCGAGACAGAGAATTCACCCCTCCACTTT. Using reference TRBV7-9 and TRBJ1-6 for the parts outside the CDR3, the full variable domain is DTGVSQNPRHKITKRGQNVTFRCDPISEHNRLYWYRQTLGQGPEFLTYFQNEAQLEKSRLLSDRFSAERPKGSFSTLEIQRTEQGDSAMYLCASSFETENSPLHFGNGTRLTVT.

Many counts were recorded for this clonotype. The chain joins TRBV27 to TRBJ1-5; no reliable D call. V was trimmed by 4 bases and J by 0 bases, leaving 4 bases between them. The length of the CDR3 is 13 residues. From germline, CDR1 is MNHEY and CDR2 SMNVEV (reference sequence). The CDR3 loop reads CASSWDSNQPQHF. CDR3 nucleotides: TGTGCCAGCAGTTGGGATAGCAATCAGCCCCAGCATTTT.

On this clonotype itself: At one boundary the junction diverges from the germline segment, which might be a read error. The rearrangement joins TRBV4-2 to TRBJ1-4, with D unresolved. Per germline, CDR1 LGHNA and CDR2 YNFKEQ. The CDR3 has 14 residues. The CDR3 here is CASSQDTTNENLFF. The CDR3 bases are TGTGCCAGCAGCCAAGATACCACTAATGAAAACCTGTTTTTT.